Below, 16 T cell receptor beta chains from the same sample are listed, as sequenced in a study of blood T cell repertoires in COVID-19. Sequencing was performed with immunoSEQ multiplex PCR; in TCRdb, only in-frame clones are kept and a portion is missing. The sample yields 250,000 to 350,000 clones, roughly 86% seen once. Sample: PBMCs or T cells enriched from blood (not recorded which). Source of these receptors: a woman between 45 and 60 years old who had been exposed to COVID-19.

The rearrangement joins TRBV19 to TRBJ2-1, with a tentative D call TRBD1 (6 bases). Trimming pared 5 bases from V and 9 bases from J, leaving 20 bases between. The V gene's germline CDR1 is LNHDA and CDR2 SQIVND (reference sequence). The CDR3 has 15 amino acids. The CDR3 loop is CASSWQGSTSGEQFF. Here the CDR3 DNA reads TGTGCCAGTAGTTGGCAGGGGTCAACTTCTGGTGAGCAGTTCTTC.

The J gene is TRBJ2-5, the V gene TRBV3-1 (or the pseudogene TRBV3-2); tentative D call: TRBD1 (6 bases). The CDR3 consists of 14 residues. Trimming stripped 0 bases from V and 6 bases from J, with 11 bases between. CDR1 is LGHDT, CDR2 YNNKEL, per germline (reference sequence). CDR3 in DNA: TGTGCCAGCAGCCAAGAGGTACAGGGTAAGACCCAGTACTTC. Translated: CASSQEVQGKTQYF.

CDR3 loop: CASSEGYLTDTQYF. The CDR3 region has the DNA TGCGCCAGCAGCGAGGGTTACCTAACAGATACGCAGTATTTT. The rearrangement links TRBV5-1 to TRBJ2-3; tentatively, D is TRBD2 (5 bases). CDR1 SGHRS and CDR2 YFSETQ come from the germline V gene. Trimming cost V 4 bases and J 3 bases, with 12 bases left between them. CDR3 length: 14 residues.

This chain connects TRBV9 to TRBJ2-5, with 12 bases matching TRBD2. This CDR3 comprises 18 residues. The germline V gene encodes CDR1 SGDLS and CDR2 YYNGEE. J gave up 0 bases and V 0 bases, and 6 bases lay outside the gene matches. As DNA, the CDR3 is TGTGCCAGCAGCGTAGCGACTAGCGGGGGCTTAGACCAAGAGACCCAGTACTTC. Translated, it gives CASSVATSGGLDQETQYF.

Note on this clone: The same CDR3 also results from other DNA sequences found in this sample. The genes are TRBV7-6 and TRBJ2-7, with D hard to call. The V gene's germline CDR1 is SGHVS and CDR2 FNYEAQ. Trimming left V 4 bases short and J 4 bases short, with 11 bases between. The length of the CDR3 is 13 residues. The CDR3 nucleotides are TGTGCCAGCAGCTCGACTGAGACTTACGAGCAGTACTTC. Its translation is CASSSTETYEQYF.

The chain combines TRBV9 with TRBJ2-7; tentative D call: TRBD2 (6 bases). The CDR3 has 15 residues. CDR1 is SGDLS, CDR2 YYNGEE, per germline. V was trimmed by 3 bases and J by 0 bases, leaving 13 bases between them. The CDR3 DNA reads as TGTGCCAGCAGCGCCCGTTCGGGGGACTCCTACGAGCAGTACTTC. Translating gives CASSARSGDSYEQYF. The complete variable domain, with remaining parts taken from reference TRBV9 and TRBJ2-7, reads DSGVTQTPKHLITATGQRVTLRCSPRSGDLSVYWYQQSLDQGLQFLIQYYNGEERAKGNILERFSAQQFPDLHSELNLSSLELGDSALYFCASSARSGDSYEQYFGPGTRLTVT.

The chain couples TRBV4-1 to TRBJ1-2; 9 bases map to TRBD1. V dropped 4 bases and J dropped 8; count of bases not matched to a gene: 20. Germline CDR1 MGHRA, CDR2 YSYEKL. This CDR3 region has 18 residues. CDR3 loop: CASSPLLNLPQGAQGYTF. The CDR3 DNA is TGCGCCAGCAGCCCTCTCTTAAACCTCCCACAGGGGGCACAAGGCTACACCTTC.

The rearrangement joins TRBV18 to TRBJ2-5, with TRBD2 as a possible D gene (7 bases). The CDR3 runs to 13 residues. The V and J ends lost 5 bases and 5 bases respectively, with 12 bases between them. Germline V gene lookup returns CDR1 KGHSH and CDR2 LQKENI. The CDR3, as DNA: TGTGCCAGCTCAACCGGGGGGCTGGAGACCCAGTACTTC. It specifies CASSTGGLETQYF.

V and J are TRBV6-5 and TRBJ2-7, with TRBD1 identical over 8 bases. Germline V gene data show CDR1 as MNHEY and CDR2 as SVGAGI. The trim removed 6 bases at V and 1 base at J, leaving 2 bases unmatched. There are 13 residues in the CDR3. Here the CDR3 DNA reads TGTGCCAGCAGGGACAGGGCGTCCTACGAGCAGTACTTC. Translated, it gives CASRDRASYEQYF.

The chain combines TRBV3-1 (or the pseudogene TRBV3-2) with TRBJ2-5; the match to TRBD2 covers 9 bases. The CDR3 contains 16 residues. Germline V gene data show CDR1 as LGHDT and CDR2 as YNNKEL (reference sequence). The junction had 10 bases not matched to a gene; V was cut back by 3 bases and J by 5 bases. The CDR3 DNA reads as TGTGCCAGCAGCCACCTTAGCGGGGGCCGGGCGGAGACCCAGTACTTC. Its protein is CASSHLSGGRAETQYF.

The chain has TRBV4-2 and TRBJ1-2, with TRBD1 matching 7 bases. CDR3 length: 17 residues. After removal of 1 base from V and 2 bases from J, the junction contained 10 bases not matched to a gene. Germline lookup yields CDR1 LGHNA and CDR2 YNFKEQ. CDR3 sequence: CASSQGIGDRENYGYTF. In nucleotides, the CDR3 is TGTGCCAGCAGCCAAGGGATTGGAGACAGGGAAAACTATGGCTACACCTTC.

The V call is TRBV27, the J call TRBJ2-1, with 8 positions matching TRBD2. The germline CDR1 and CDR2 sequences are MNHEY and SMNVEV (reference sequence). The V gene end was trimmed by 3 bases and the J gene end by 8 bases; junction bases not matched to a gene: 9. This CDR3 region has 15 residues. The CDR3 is CASSFLGLGEDEQFF. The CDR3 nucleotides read TGTGCCAGCAGTTTCTTGGGACTAGGAGAGGATGAGCAGTTCTTC.

CDR3 nucleotides: TGTGCCAGCAGTACTGAGGGCACAGATACGCAGTATTTT. Its translation: CASSTEGTDTQYF. The rearrangement links TRBV27 to TRBJ2-3; D is unresolved. V was pared by 5 bases and J by 1 base, with 7 bases between. Germline-derived CDR1 and CDR2 are MNHEY and SMNVEV (reference sequence). There are 13 residues in the CDR3.

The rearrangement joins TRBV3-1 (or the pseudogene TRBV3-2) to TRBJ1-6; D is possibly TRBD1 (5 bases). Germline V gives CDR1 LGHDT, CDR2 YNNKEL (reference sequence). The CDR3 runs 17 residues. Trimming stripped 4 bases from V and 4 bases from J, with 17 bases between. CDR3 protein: CASSLFFQGGYNSPLHF. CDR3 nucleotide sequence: TGTGCCAGCAGCCTGTTTTTCCAGGGTGGATATAATTCACCCCTCCACTTT.

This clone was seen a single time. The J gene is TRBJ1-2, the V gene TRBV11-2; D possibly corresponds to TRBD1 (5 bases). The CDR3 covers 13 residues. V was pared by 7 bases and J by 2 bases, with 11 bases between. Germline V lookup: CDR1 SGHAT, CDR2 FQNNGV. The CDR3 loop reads CASTRDRNYGYTF. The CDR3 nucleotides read TGTGCCAGCACTCGCGACAGAAACTATGGCTACACCTTC.

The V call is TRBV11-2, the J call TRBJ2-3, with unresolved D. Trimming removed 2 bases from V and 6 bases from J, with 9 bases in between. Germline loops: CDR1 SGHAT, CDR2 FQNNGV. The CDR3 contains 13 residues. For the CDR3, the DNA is TGTGCCAGCAGCTTATATCGGCGGGATACGCAGTATTTT. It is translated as CASSLYRRDTQYF.